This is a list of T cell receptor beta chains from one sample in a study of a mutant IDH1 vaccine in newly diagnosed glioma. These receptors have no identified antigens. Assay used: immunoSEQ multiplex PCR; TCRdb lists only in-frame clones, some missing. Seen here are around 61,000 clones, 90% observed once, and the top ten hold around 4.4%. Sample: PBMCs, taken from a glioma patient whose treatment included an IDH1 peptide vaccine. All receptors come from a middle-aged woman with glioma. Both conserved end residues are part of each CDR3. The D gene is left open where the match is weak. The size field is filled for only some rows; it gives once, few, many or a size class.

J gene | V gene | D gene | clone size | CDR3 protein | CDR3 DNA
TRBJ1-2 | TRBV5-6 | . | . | CASRKTVNYGYTF | TGTGCCAGCAGAAAAACAGTTAACTATGGCTACACCTTC
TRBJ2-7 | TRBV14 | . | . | CASRTTGLQNEQYF | TGTGCCAGCAGGACGACAGGACTTCAGAACGAGCAGTACTTC
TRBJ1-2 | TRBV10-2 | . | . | CASSESVRARIMDYTF | TGCGCCAGCAGTGAGTCGGTCAGGGCACGTATTATGGACTACACCTTC
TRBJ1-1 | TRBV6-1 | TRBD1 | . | CASSVTGAAHTEAFF | TGTGCCAGCAGTGTCACAGGGGCGGCCCACACTGAAGCTTTCTTT
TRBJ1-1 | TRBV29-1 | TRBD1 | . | CSFNDRGDTEAFF | TGCAGCTTTAACGACAGGGGGGACACTGAAGCTTTCTTT
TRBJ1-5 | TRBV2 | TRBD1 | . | CASREGQGHQPQHF | TGTGCCAGCAGGGAAGGACAGGGGCATCAGCCCCAGCATTTT
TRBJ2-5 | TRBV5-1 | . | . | CASSQKSGEETQYF | TGCGCCAGCAGCCAGAAATCAGGGGAAGAGACCCAGTACTTC
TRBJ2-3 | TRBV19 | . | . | CASSISGASTDTQYF | TGTGCCAGTAGTATAAGCGGAGCCAGCACAGATACGCAGTATTTT
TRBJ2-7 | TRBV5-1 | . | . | CASSLVAGPPYEQYF | TGCGCCAGCAGCTTGGTCGCAGGGCCCCCCTACGAGCAGTACTTC
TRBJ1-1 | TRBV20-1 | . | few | CSARENTEAFF | TGCAGTGCTCGGGAAAACACTGAAGCTTTCTTT
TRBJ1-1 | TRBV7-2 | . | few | CASSLGPGMTEAFF | TGTGCCAGCAGCTTAGGCCCAGGGATGACTGAAGCTTTCTTT
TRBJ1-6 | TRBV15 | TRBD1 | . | CATSRVVTGGNSPLHF | TGTGCCACCAGCAGAGTCGTCACAGGGGGAAATTCACCCCTCCACTTT
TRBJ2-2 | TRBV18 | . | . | CASSPASQYTGELFF | TGTGCCAGCTCACCCGCCTCGCAGTACACCGGGGAGCTGTTTTTT
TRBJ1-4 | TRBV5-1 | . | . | CASSLAAGGQLFF | TGCGCCAGCAGCTTGGCCGCGGGGGGGCAACTGTTTTTT
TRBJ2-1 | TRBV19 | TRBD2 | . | CASNQLAGGRNEQFF | TGTGCCAGTAACCAACTAGCGGGGGGAAGGAATGAGCAGTTCTTC
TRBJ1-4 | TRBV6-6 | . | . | CASSYQAEKLFF | TGTGCCAGCAGTTACCAAGCTGAAAAACTGTTTTTT
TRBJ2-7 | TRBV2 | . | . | CASRDAYEQYF | TGTGCCAGCAGGGACGCCTACGAGCAGTACTTC